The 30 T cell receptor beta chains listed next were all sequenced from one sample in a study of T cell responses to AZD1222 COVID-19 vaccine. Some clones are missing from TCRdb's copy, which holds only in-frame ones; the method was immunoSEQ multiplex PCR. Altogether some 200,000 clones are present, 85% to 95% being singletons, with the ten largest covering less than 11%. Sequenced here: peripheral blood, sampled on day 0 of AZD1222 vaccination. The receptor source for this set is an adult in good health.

This CDR3 is CASIRRTGNFIGYGYTF. In nucleotides, the CDR3 is TGTGCCAGTATCCGGAGGACAGGGAATTTTATAGGCTATGGCTACACCTTC. The chain combines TRBV19 with TRBJ1-2, with 8 bases matching TRBD1. The CDR3 is 17 residues long. Losses at the gene ends were 7 bases for V and 4 bases for J; bases not matched to a gene: 17. Per the germline V gene, CDR1 is LNHDA and CDR2 is SQIVND (reference sequence).

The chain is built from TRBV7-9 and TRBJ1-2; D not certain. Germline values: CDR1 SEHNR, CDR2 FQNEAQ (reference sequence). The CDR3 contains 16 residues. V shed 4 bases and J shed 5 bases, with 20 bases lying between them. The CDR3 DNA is TGTGCCAGCAGCTCAATACCCATACAGAGTTCTTATGGCTACACCTTC. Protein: CASSSIPIQSSYGYTF.

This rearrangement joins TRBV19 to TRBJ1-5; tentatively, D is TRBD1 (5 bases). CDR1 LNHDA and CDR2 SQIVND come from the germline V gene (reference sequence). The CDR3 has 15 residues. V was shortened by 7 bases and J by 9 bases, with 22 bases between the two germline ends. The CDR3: CASISSVDPGLPQHF. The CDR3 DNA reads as TGTGCCAGTATCTCAAGCGTGGACCCAGGGTTGCCCCAGCATTTT.

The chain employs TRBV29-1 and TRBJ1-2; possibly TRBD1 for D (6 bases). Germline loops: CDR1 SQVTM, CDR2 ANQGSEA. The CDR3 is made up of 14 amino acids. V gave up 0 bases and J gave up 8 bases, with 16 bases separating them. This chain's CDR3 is CSVEDLIRGHGYTF. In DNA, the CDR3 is TGCAGCGTTGAAGATCTCATCCGGGGGCACGGCTACACCTTC.

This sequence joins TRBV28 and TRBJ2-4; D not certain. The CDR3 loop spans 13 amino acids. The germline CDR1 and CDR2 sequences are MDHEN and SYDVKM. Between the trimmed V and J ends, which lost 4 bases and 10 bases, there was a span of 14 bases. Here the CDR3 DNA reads TGTGCCAGCAGTTCTGACTTTCAAATAATTCAGTACTTC. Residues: CASSSDFQIIQYF.

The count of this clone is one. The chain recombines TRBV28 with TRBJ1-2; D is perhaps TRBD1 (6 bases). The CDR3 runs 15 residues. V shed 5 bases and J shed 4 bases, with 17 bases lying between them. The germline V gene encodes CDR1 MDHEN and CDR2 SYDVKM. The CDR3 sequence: CASSPPGQKTYGYTF. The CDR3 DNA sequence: TGTGCCAGCAGTCCCCCGGGACAAAAAACCTATGGCTACACCTTC.

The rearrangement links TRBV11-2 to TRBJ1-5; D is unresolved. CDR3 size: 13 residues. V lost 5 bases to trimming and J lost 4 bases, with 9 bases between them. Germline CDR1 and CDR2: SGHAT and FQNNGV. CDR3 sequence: CASSLQQNQPQHF. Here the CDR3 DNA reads TGTGCCAGCAGCCTACAGCAAAATCAGCCCCAGCATTTT.

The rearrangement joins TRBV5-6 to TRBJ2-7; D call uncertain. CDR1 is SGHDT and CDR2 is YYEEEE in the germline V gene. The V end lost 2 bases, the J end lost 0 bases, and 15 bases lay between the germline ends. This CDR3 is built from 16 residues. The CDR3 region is CASSFASTSSSYEQYF. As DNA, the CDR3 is TGTGCCAGCAGCTTCGCGTCGACGTCCAGCTCCTACGAGCAGTACTTC.

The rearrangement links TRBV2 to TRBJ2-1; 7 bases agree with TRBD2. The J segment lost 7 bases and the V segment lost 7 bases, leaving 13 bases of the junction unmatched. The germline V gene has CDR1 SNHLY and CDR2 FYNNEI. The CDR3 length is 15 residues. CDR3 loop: CASKWLAALGNEQFF. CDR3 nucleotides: TGTGCCAGCAAATGGCTAGCGGCTCTCGGGAATGAGCAGTTCTTC. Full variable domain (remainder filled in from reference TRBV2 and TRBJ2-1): EPEVTQTPSHQVTQMGQEVILRCVPISNHLYFYWYRQILGQKVEFLVSFYNNEISEKSEIFDDQFSVERPDGSNFTLKIRSTKLEDSAMYFCASKWLAALGNEQFFGPGTRLTVL.

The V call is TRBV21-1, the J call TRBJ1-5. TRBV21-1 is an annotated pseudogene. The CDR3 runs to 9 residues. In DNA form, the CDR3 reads TGTGCCAGCCGGCAGCCCCAGCATTTT. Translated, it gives CASRQPQHF.

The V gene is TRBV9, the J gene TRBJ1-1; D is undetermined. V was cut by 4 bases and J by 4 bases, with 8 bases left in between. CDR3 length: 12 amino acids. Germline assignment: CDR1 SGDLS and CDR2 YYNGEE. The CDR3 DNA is TGTGCCAGCAGCTCCTCCGGCACTGAAGCTTTCTTT. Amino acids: CASSSSGTEAFF. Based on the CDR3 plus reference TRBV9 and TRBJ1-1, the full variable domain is DSGVTQTPKHLITATGQRVTLRCSPRSGDLSVYWYQQSLDQGLQFLIQYYNGEERAKGNILERFSAQQFPDLHSELNLSSLELGDSALYFCASSSSGTEAFFGQGTRLTVV.

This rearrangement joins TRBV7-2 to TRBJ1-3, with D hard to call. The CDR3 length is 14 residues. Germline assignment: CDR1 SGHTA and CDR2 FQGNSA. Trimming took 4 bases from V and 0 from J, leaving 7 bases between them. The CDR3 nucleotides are TGTGCCAGCAGCTCCCCCAACTCTGGAAACACCATATATTTT. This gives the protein CASSSPNSGNTIYF.

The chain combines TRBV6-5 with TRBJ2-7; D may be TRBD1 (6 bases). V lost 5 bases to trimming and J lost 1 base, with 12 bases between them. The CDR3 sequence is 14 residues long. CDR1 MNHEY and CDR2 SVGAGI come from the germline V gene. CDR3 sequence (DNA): TGTGCCAGCAGTAAACCGGGACAATCCTACGAGCAGTACTTC. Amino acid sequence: CASSKPGQSYEQYF.

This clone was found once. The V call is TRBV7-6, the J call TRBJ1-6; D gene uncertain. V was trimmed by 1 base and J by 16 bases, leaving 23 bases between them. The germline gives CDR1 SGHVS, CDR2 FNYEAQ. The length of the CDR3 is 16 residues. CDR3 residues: CASSLGGVDKGHPLHF. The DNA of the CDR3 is TGTGCCAGCAGCTTAGGTGGGGTTGATAAGGGTCATCCTCTCCACTTT.

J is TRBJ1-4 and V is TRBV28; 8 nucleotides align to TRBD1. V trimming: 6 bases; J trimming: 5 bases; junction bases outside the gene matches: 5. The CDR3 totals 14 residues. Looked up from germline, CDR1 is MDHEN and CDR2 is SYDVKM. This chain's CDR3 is CASSATGGNEKLFF. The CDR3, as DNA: TGTGCCAGCAGCGCTACAGGGGGGAATGAAAAACTGTTTTTT.

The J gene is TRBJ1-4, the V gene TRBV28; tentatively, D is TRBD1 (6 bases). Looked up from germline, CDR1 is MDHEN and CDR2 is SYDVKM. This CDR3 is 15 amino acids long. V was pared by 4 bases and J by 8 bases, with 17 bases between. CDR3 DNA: TGTGCCAGCAGTTCCTACAGGGTTCAATGGGAAAAACTGTTTTTT. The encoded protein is CASSSYRVQWEKLFF.

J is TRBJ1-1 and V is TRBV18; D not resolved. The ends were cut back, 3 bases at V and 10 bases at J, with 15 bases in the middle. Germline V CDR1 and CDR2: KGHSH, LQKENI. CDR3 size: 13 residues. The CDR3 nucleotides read TGTGCCAGCTCACCGACCCTGGACGGGTCAGCTTTCTTT. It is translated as CASSPTLDGSAFF.

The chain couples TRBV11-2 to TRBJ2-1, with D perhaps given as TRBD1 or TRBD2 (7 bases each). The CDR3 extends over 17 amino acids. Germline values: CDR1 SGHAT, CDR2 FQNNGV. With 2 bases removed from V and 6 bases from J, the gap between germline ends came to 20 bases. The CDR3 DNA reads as TGTGCCAGCAGCTTAAGGAGGGGGGGACAGCGGGGCAATGAGCAGTTCTTC. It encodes CASSLRRGGQRGNEQFF.

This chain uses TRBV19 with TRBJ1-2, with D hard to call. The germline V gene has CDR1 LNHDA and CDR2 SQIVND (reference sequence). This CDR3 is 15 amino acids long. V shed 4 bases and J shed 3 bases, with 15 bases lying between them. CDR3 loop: CASSTLSRQHYGYTF. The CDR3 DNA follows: TGTGCCAGTAGTACTCTATCCCGGCAGCACTATGGCTACACCTTC.

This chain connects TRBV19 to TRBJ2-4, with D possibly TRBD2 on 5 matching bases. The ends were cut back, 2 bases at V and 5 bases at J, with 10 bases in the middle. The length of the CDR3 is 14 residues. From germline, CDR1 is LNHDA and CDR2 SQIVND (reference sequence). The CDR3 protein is CASSISAGQNIQYF. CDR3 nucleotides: TGTGCCAGTAGTATATCGGCGGGTCAAAACATTCAGTACTTC.

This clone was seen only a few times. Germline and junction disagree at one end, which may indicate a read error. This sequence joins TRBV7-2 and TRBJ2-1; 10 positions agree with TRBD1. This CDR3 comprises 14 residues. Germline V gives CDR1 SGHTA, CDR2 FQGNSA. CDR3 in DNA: TGTGCCAGCAGCTTGCGGGACAGGGGTGGATTTTTGCTCTTC. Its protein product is CASSLRDRGGFLLF.

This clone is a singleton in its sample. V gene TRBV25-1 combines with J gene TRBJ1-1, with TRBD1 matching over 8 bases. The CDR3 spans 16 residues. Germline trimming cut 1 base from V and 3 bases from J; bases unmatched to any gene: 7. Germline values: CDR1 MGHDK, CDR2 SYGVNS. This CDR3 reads CASSEFWTGRDTEAFF. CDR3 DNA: TGTGCCAGCAGTGAATTCTGGACAGGGCGGGACACTGAAGCTTTCTTT.

CDR3 amino acids: CASSQGAGGGLEQYF. CDR3 nucleotide sequence: TGTGCCAGCAGCCAAGGGGCGGGAGGAGGGCTCGAGCAGTACTTC. The chain carries TRBV3-1 (or the pseudogene TRBV3-2) and TRBJ2-7, with TRBD2 matching over 8 bases. V gave up 1 base and J gave up 6 bases; unmatched junction bases: 8. The germline gives CDR1 LGHDT, CDR2 YNNKEL (reference sequence). This CDR3 contains 15 residues.

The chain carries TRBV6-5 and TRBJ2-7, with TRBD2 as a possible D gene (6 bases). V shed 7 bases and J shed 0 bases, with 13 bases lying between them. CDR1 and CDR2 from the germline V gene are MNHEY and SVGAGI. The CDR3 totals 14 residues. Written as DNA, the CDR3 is TGTGCCAGCACTCTAGCGCCGAGCTCCTACGAGCAGTACTTC. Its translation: CASTLAPSSYEQYF.

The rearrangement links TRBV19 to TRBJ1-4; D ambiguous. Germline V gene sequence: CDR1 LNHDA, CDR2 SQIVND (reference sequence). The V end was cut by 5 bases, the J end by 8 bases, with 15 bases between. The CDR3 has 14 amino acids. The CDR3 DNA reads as TGTGCCAGTAGTCGCAGGACTCCGAGGGAAAAACTGTTTTTT. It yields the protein CASSRRTPREKLFF. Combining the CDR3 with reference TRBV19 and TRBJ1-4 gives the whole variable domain DGGITQSPKYLFRKEGQNVTLSCEQNLNHDAMYWYRQDPGQGLRLIYYSQIVNDFQKGDIAEGYSVSREKKESFPLTVTSAQKNPTAFYLCASSRRTPREKLFFGSGTQLSVL.

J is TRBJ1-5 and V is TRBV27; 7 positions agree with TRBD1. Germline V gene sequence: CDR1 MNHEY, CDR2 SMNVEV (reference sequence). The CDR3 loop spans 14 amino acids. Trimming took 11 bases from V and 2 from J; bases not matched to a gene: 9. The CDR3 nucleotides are TGTGCCTCCCGGACAGGAGTCGGCAATCAGCCCCAGCATTTT. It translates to CASRTGVGNQPQHF.

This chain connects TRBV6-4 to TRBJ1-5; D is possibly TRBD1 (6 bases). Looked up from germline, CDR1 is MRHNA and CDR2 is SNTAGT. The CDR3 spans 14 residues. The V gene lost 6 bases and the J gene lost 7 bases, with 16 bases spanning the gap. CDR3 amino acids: CASSPRGAGQPQHF. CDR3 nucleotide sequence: TGTGCCAGCAGCCCCAGGGGTGCGGGCCAGCCCCAGCATTTT.

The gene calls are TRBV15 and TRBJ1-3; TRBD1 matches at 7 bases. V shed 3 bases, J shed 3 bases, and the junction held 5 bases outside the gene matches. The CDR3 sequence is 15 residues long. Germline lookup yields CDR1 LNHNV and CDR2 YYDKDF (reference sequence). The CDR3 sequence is CATSRDRTRGNTIYF. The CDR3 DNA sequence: TGTGCCACCAGCAGGGACAGGACTCGTGGAAACACCATATATTTT.

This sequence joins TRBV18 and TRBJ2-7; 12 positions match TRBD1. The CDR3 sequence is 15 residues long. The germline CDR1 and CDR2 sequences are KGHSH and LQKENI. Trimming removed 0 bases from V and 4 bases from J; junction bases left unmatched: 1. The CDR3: CASSPPGQGAYEQYF. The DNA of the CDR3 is TGTGCCAGCTCACCACCGGGACAGGGGGCTTACGAGCAGTACTTC.

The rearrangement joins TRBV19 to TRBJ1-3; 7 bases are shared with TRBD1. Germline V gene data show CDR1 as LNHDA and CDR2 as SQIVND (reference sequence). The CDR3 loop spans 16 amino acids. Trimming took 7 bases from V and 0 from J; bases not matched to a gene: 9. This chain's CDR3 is CASKNPGGNSGNTIYF. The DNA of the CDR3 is TGTGCCAGTAAGAATCCAGGGGGAAACTCTGGAAACACCATATATTTT.